Following are 18 T cell receptor beta chains from one sample sequenced in a study of cytomegalovirus exposure and HLA in healthy donors. Both 60 Vbeta primers and 13 Jbeta primers went into the PCR. TCRdb's copy holds only in-frame clones and misses some; the assay was immunoSEQ multiplex PCR. The sample lists around 150,000 clones, approximately 85% occurring once. Sequenced input: PBMCs. These receptors were obtained from a man aged 18 to 30 in good health and CMV-seropositive.

This sequence joins TRBV30 and TRBJ1-1; possibly TRBD1 for D (5 bases). Looked up from germline, CDR1 is GTSNPN and CDR2 is SVGIG (reference sequence). The V gene lost 5 bases and the J gene lost 0 bases, with 28 bases spanning the gap. The CDR3 consists of 19 residues. CDR3 in DNA: TGTGCCTGGGGTCCCCCTCTACACAGGTGGGGCTTTATGAACACTGAAGCTTTCTTT. Protein product: CAWGPPLHRWGFMNTEAFF.

This chain uses TRBV18 with TRBJ1-2; 9 nucleotides agree with TRBD1. CDR1 and CDR2 (germline): KGHSH, LQKENI. The CDR3 is made up of 14 amino acids. V lost 4 bases, J lost 8 bases, and 8 bases stayed unmatched. CDR3 sequence reads: CASSLDRGGLGYTF. CDR3 DNA sequence: TGTGCCAGCTCACTAGACAGGGGGGGCCTCGGCTACACCTTC.

CDR3 in DNA: TGTGCCAGCAGCCTGGGGGGACAGGGGATTTCTGGAAACACCATATATTTT. It translates to CASSLGGQGISGNTIYF. The chain uses TRBV7-2 and TRBJ1-3; 10 bases line up with TRBD1. CDR1 is SGHTA and CDR2 is FQGNSA in the germline V gene. CDR3 length: 17 amino acids. The V segment lost 5 bases and the J segment 1 base; nucleotides outside the gene matches: 8.

The chain carries TRBV18 and TRBJ1-1, with unresolved D. Germline CDR1 is KGHSH and CDR2 is LQKENI. V shed 3 bases and J shed 0 bases, with 11 bases lying between them. The CDR3 length is 15 residues. The chain's CDR3 is CASSPLTGLNTEAFF. For the CDR3, the DNA is TGTGCCAGCTCACCGTTAACGGGGTTGAACACTGAAGCTTTCTTT.

This clone is a singleton in its sample. The V call is TRBV18, the J call TRBJ2-7, with D possibly matching TRBD1 (5 bases). Germline V lookup: CDR1 KGHSH, CDR2 LQKENI. V lost 5 bases, J lost 1 base, and 12 bases lay in between. This CDR3 region has 14 residues. CDR3 protein: CASSATGKSYEQYF. CDR3 sequence (DNA): TGTGCCAGCTCAGCCACAGGAAAATCCTACGAGCAGTACTTC.

This rearrangement joins TRBV11-3 to TRBJ1-2, with D possibly TRBD1 on 5 matching bases. There are 14 residues in the CDR3. V dropped 3 bases and J dropped 4 bases, with 12 bases sitting between them. Germline V gives CDR1 SGHNT, CDR2 YENEEA. The CDR3 here is CASSLGGKTYGYTF. CDR3 in DNA: TGTGCCAGCAGCTTGGGGGGGAAGACCTATGGCTACACCTTC.

The chain links TRBV7-2 to TRBJ1-5, with D possibly being TRBD1 (5 bases). Germline V CDR1 and CDR2: SGHTA, FQGNSA. CDR3 length: 17 residues. Trimming removed 0 bases at V and 0 bases at J, with 12 bases between. The CDR3 coding sequence is TGTGCCAGCAGCTTAGCGCTAACAGGTTATAGCAATCAGCCCCAGCATTTT. It translates to CASSLALTGYSNQPQHF.

This clone was picked up a small number of times. This chain connects TRBV6-5 to TRBJ1-5; 9 nucleotides align to TRBD1. CDR1 is MNHEY and CDR2 is SVGAGI in the germline V gene. The CDR3 runs 15 residues. V was clipped by 2 bases and J by 4 bases; unmatched bases: 3. CDR3 region: CASSYGTGTNQPQHF. As DNA, the CDR3 is TGTGCCAGCAGTTACGGGACAGGGACTAATCAGCCCCAGCATTTT.

This rearrangement joins TRBV11-3 to TRBJ1-2, with D unclear. Germline values: CDR1 SGHNT, CDR2 YENEEA. The CDR3 is 14 residues long. V was pared by 1 base and J by 2 bases, with 8 bases between. The CDR3 protein is CASSLAVSNYGYTF. The CDR3 coding sequence is TGTGCCAGCAGCTTAGCGGTTTCGAACTATGGCTACACCTTC.

The chain joins TRBV6-5 to TRBJ2-7; tentatively, D is TRBD2 (6 bases). V lost 0 bases and J lost 1, with 13 bases in between. Germline-derived CDR1 and CDR2 are MNHEY and SVGAGI. The CDR3 has 16 residues. The CDR3 bases are TGTGCCAGCAGTTACTCCGCGGGGCCATATTCCTACGAGCAGTACTTC. Its protein is CASSYSAGPYSYEQYF.

This chain joins TRBV4-1 and TRBJ2-5, with D tentatively TRBD2 (5 bases). Trimming left V 1 base short and J 0 bases short, with 6 bases between. Germline values: CDR1 MGHRA, CDR2 YSYEKL. The CDR3 totals 14 residues. The chain's CDR3 is CASSQADYQETQYF. CDR3 DNA sequence: TGCGCCAGCAGCCAAGCGGACTACCAAGAGACCCAGTACTTC.

The gene calls are TRBV18 and TRBJ1-2; perhaps TRBD1 as D (6 bases). V lost 5 bases and J lost 0, with 10 bases in between. Germline V gene data show CDR1 as KGHSH and CDR2 as LQKENI. The CDR3 runs 14 residues. Here the CDR3 reads CASSGDTSNYGYTF. The DNA for the CDR3 is TGTGCCAGCTCAGGGGACACTTCTAACTATGGCTACACCTTC.

V is TRBV4-1 and J is TRBJ2-3, with 16 bases aligning to TRBD2. CDR3 length: 18 amino acids. V dropped 3 bases and J dropped 6; count of bases not matched to a gene: 9. Germline-derived CDR1 and CDR2 are MGHRA and YSYEKL. The CDR3 loop is CASSQTGTSGGARDTQYF. CDR3 nucleotide sequence: TGCGCCAGCAGCCAGACCGGGACTAGCGGGGGGGCCCGCGATACGCAGTATTTT.

The V and J genes are TRBV2 and TRBJ1-1; D gene ambiguous. Germline loops: CDR1 SNHLY, CDR2 FYNNEI. V lost 6 bases to trimming and J lost 4 bases, with 6 bases between them. The CDR3 is made up of 11 amino acids. CDR3 in DNA: TGTGCCAGCAGAGAGAGCACTGAAGCTTTCTTT. As protein: CASRESTEAFF.

The rearrangement uses TRBV27 and TRBJ1-1, with D possibly matching TRBD1 (6 bases). Trimming took 5 bases from V and 5 from J, leaving 18 bases between them. The CDR3 consists of 15 residues. CDR1 is MNHEY and CDR2 is SMNVEV in the germline V gene (reference sequence). CDR3 residues: CASSPVGRGRTEAFF. The CDR3 nucleotides are TGTGCCAGCAGTCCGGTCGGCAGGGGACGGACTGAAGCTTTCTTT.

The rearrangement uses TRBV7-9 and TRBJ2-5; a possible D gene is TRBD1 (5 bases). V shed 7 bases and J shed 5 bases, with 17 bases lying between them. The CDR3 is 14 amino acids. Germline-derived CDR1 and CDR2 are SEHNR and FQNEAQ (reference sequence). The CDR3 reads CASTPREGSETQYF. CDR3 coding DNA: TGTGCCAGCACCCCCAGGGAAGGGTCGGAGACCCAGTACTTC. The full variable domain, with the rest looked up from reference TRBV7-9 and TRBJ2-5, is DTGVSQNPRHKITKRGQNVTFRCDPISEHNRLYWYRQTLGQGPEFLTYFQNEAQLEKSRLLSDRFSAERPKGSFSTLEIQRTEQGDSAMYLCASTPREGSETQYFGPGTRLLVL.

The chain uses TRBV4-1 and TRBJ2-1; tentatively, D is TRBD2 (5 bases). The CDR3 consists of 16 residues. Trimming took off 0 bases at V and 3 bases at J, with 12 bases between the two ends. The germline V gene encodes CDR1 MGHRA and CDR2 YSYEKL. The CDR3 DNA reads as TGCGCCAGCAGCCAAGACGGGGTAGGCGGCTACAATGAGCAGTTCTTC. Its protein is CASSQDGVGGYNEQFF.

The V call is TRBV6-5, the J call TRBJ2-5; D ambiguous. The tail of the sequence fits TRBJ2-7 better, so the J call may be wrong. Germline-derived CDR1 and CDR2 are MNHEY and SVGAGI. The CDR3 contains 15 residues. The CDR3 sequence: CASSYSQLVYYEQYF. Written as DNA, the CDR3 is TGTGCCAGCAGTTACTCACAACTTGTTTACTACGAGCAGTACTTC.